These 17 T cell receptor beta chains were sequenced from one sample in a study of cytomegalovirus exposure and HLA in healthy donors. Both 60 Vbeta primers and 13 Jbeta primers went into the PCR. TCRdb's table, derived via immunoSEQ multiplex PCR, lists solely in-frame clones and lacks some. The sample has roughly 80,000 clones; roughly 60% are singletons. The sequencing input was PBMCs. These receptors originate from a man younger than 45 in good health and CMV-seropositive.

The chain employs TRBV27 and TRBJ2-3; TRBD2 is a possible D gene (6 bases). Trimming left V 0 bases short and J 1 base short, with 11 bases between. Germline assignment: CDR1 MNHEY and CDR2 SMNVEV (reference sequence). The CDR3 is 16 residues long. CDR3 sequence: CASSLSGGRRTDTQYF. In DNA, the CDR3 is TGTGCCAGCAGTTTATCAGGAGGGAGGCGCACAGATACGCAGTATTTT.

The CDR3, as DNA: TGTGCCAGTAGTATGAATCGGGGAGAGGTCGACTACGAGCAGTACTTC. Protein: CASSMNRGEVDYEQYF. The genes are TRBV19 and TRBJ2-7, with D possibly being TRBD2 (5 bases). V was pared by 3 bases and J by 3 bases, with 18 bases between. The CDR3 has 16 amino acids. Germline V gene lookup returns CDR1 LNHDA and CDR2 SQIVND (reference sequence).

The V and J genes are TRBV30 and TRBJ2-7; 7 bases are shared with TRBD2. Germline lookup yields CDR1 GTSNPN and CDR2 SVGIG (reference sequence). The CDR3 runs 14 residues. After removal of 2 bases from V and 7 bases from J, the junction contained 11 bases not matched to a gene. The CDR3, as DNA: TGTGCCTGGAGTAGGTTGGCAGTGGGGGGGGAGCAGTACTTC. Protein sequence: CAWSRLAVGGEQYF.

The CDR3 DNA is TGTGCCAGCAGTGAACGGCAGGGCTACGAGCAGTACTTC. Protein product: CASSERQGYEQYF. V usage is TRBV6-1 and J usage is TRBJ2-7, with D tentatively TRBD1 (5 bases). The CDR3 has 13 amino acids. Per the germline V gene, CDR1 is MNHNS and CDR2 is SASEGT. Trimming cost V 2 bases and J 3 bases, with 8 bases left between them.

CDR3 in amino acids: CAYLAGLTGNTIYF. In nucleotides, the CDR3 is TGTGCCTATTTGGCGGGACTAACGGGAAACACCATATATTTT. V and J are TRBV30 and TRBJ1-3, with a weak D call TRBD1 (5 bases). The CDR3 spans 14 residues. Germline lookup yields CDR1 GTSNPN and CDR2 SVGIG (reference sequence). V lost 7 bases, J lost 4 bases, and 17 bases lay in between.

There are a few counts of this clone. The rearrangement uses TRBV19 and TRBJ2-7; no reliable D call. The V end lost 5 bases, the J end lost 6 bases, and 14 bases lay between the germline ends. Germline V lookup: CDR1 LNHDA, CDR2 SQIVND (reference sequence). This CDR3 is built from 13 residues. The CDR3 nucleotides read TGTGCCAGTAGTCCCGAGACACTCAGCGAGCAGTACTTC. Protein: CASSPETLSEQYF.

The chain links TRBV4-1 to TRBJ2-7; TRBD2 is a possible D gene (5 bases). The CDR3 runs 15 residues. Germline CDR1 and CDR2: MGHRA and YSYEKL. V dropped 0 bases and J dropped 0 bases, with 9 bases sitting between them. The CDR3 DNA reads TGCGCCAGCAGCCAAGAGCAGCGGCCCTCCTACGAGCAGTACTTC. Its protein is CASSQEQRPSYEQYF.

The V call is TRBV6-1, the J call TRBJ2-3, with 8 bases aligning to TRBD2. Trimming took 6 bases from V and 6 from J; bases not matched to a gene: 8. The length of the CDR3 is 14 residues. Germline V gives CDR1 MNHNS, CDR2 SASEGT. CDR3 region: CASSTGTSFDTQYF. The CDR3 DNA reads as TGTGCCAGCAGCACCGGGACTAGTTTTGATACGCAGTATTTT.

The chain has TRBV7-9 and TRBJ2-5; 7 nucleotides match TRBD2. The CDR3 runs to 16 residues. Looked up from germline, CDR1 is SEHNR and CDR2 is FQNEAQ (reference sequence). Trimming took 7 bases from V and 2 from J; bases not matched to a gene: 13. The chain's CDR3 is CASTPQPLGGQETQYF. Written as DNA, the CDR3 is TGTGCCAGCACCCCCCAACCCCTGGGAGGGCAAGAGACCCAGTACTTC.

The table lists this clone with a few counts. This chain joins TRBV18 and TRBJ2-3; TRBD2 is a possible D gene (6 bases). Per germline, CDR1 KGHSH and CDR2 LQKENI. This CDR3 region has 15 residues. The V gene lost 3 bases and the J gene lost 0 bases, with 10 bases spanning the gap. In nucleotides, the CDR3 is TGTGCCAGCTCACCGTCCCGGGGGAGCACAGATACGCAGTATTTT. As protein: CASSPSRGSTDTQYF.

DNA of the CDR3: TGCAGCGTTGAAGAACACCGAGGGACAGGACTTGTGGCTTTCTTT. Translating gives CSVEEHRGTGLVAFF. This chain uses TRBV29-1 with TRBJ1-1; 8 nucleotides line up with TRBD1. Germline V gives CDR1 SQVTM, CDR2 ANQGSEA. This CDR3 is built from 15 residues. The junction had 14 bases not matched to a gene; V was cut back by 0 bases and J by 11 bases. Based on the CDR3 plus reference TRBV29-1 and TRBJ1-1, the full variable domain is SAVISQKPSRDICQRGTSLTIQCQVDSQVTMMFWYRQQPGQSLTLIATANQGSEATYESGFVIDKFPISRPNLTFSTLTVSNMSPEDSSIYLCSVEEHRGTGLVAFFGQGTRLTVV.

The chain uses TRBV11-2 and TRBJ2-5, with 7 bases aligning to TRBD1. CDR1 and CDR2 (germline): SGHAT, FQNNGV. Unmatched junction bases numbered 12, after V lost 7 bases and J lost 4 bases. The CDR3 runs 15 residues. The CDR3 DNA reads TGTGCCAGCATCATGAATACAGGGGCGGCAGAGACCCAGTACTTC. Its protein product is CASIMNTGAAETQYF. The whole variable domain, filled in from reference TRBV11-2 and TRBJ2-5, reads EAGVAQSPRYKIIEKRQSVAFWCNPISGHATLYWYQQILGQGPKLLIQFQNNGVVDDSQLPKDRFSAERLKGVDSTLKIQPAKLEDSAVYLCASIMNTGAAETQYFGPGTRLLVL.

The rearrangement uses TRBV19 and TRBJ1-5, with 12 positions matching TRBD1. The germline V gene has CDR1 LNHDA and CDR2 SQIVND (reference sequence). J was trimmed by 10 bases and V by 6 bases; bases with no gene match: 10. The CDR3 is 15 amino acids. In nucleotides, the CDR3 is TGTGCCAGTAGGCCCCCGGGACAGGGGGCAAGCCCCCAGCATTTT. It encodes CASRPPGQGASPQHF.

The chain combines TRBV15 with TRBJ2-1; 10 bases fit TRBD2. This CDR3 is built from 16 residues. The germline gives CDR1 LNHNV, CDR2 YYDKDF (reference sequence). V shed 0 bases and J 9 bases; nucleotides not matched to a gene: 8. The CDR3, as DNA: TGTGCCACCAGCAGAGACTCAGCGGGAGGGTTCGGTGAGCAGTTCTTC. This translates into CATSRDSAGGFGEQFF.

The V gene is TRBV18, the J gene TRBJ2-5; D might be TRBD2 (7 bases). The CDR3 length is 17 residues. Between the trimmed V and J ends, which lost 0 bases and 4 bases, there was a span of 18 bases. The V gene's germline CDR1 is KGHSH and CDR2 LQKENI. The CDR3 loop reads CASSPPSGGREGETQYF. The CDR3 nucleotides are TGTGCCAGCTCACCACCGTCCGGGGGGCGCGAGGGAGAGACCCAGTACTTC.

This sequence joins TRBV7-2 and TRBJ2-7; 10 positions match TRBD2. The CDR3 contains 16 residues. Germline CDR1 and CDR2: SGHTA and FQGNSA. The V segment lost 2 bases and the J segment 1 base; nucleotides outside the gene matches: 5. DNA of the CDR3: TGTGCCAGCAGCTTAACGTTAGCGGGGGGTTCCTACGAGCAGTACTTC. Amino acid sequence: CASSLTLAGGSYEQYF.

The genes are TRBV6-4 and TRBJ2-3, with 8 bases aligning to TRBD1. The ends lost 1 base at V and 5 bases at J; junction bases unmatched: 5. The CDR3 is 15 amino acids. Germline assignment: CDR1 MRHNA and CDR2 SNTAGT. The CDR3 bases are TGTGCCAGCAGTGACTTAACAGGGGGGAGAGATACGCAGTATTTT. Amino acids: CASSDLTGGRDTQYF.